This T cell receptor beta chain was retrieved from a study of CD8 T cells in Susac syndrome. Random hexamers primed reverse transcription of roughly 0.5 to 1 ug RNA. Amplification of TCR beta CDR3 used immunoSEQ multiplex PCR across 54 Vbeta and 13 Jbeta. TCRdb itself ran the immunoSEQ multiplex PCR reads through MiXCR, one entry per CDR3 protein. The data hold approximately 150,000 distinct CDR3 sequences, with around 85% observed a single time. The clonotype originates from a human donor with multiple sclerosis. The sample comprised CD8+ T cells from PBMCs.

CDR3 sequence: CASSLSGLLTDTQYF. The CDR3 nucleotides are TGTGCCAGCAGTTTATCGGGACTACTCACAGATACGCAGTATTTT. The rearrangement uses TRBV27 and TRBJ2-3; TRBD2 matches at 7 bases. CDR3 length equals 15 residues. Germline CDR1 is MNHEY and CDR2 is SMNVEV (reference sequence). The V and J ends lost 0 bases and 2 bases, in that order; junction bases with no gene match: 2.